The source of this T cell receptor beta chain is a study of identifying expanded T cells in peripheral blood. General study results and limits: Approximately two-week clone count variance significantly increased as total template count grew.

Assay: immunoSEQ multiplex PCR; the TCRdb copy retains only in-frame clones and omits some. The repertoire holds about 98,000 clones, roughly 88% seen once, with 13% to 15% in the top ten. A note on this clone: The antigen is undetermined.

Healthy donors had no documented immune events, such as infections, while sampled. The V and J ends lost 1 base and 2 bases respectively, with 12 bases between them. Germline V gene lookup returns CDR1 LGHNA and CDR2 YSLEER. This CDR3 has 15 amino acids. V usage is TRBV4-3 and J usage is TRBJ2-7; D gene unclear. This clonotype was obtained from a person aged 18 to 70 in good health. Sequenced input: blood. CDR3 coding DNA: TGCGCCAGCAGCCAAGGTCGGGCGAAACCCTACGAGCAGTACTTC. This gives the protein CASSQGRAKPYEQYF.